The 29 T cell receptor beta chains presented below share a single source sample, sequenced in a study of blood T cell repertoires in COVID-19. The assay was immunoSEQ multiplex PCR, and TCRdb's table has in-frame clones only and misses some. The data hold about 440,000 clones, with 70% to 90% observed a single time. Sequenced: PBMCs or T cells enriched from blood (not recorded which). The receptor set was obtained from a woman younger than 30 with acute COVID-19.

The chain carries TRBV19 and TRBJ2-4, with D perhaps matching TRBD1 (6 bases). The V gene lost 5 bases and the J gene lost 3 bases, with 11 bases spanning the gap. This CDR3 is built from 14 residues. From germline, CDR1 is LNHDA and CDR2 SQIVND (reference sequence). CDR3 residues: CASSSATGKNIQYF. In nucleotides, the CDR3 is TGTGCCAGTAGTTCTGCGACAGGCAAAAACATTCAGTACTTC. Drawing the rest from reference TRBV19 and TRBJ2-4, the complete variable domain is DGGITQSPKYLFRKEGQNVTLSCEQNLNHDAMYWYRQDPGQGLRLIYYSQIVNDFQKGDIAEGYSVSREKKESFPLTVTSAQKNPTAFYLCASSSATGKNIQYFGAGTRLSVL.

V usage is TRBV3-1 (or the pseudogene TRBV3-2) and J usage is TRBJ2-7; D not resolved. The CDR3 runs to 11 residues. Between the trimmed V and J ends, which lost 6 bases and 4 bases, there was a span of 7 bases. Germline V gives CDR1 LGHDT, CDR2 YNNKEL (reference sequence). CDR3 sequence: CASSHQYEQYF. The DNA for the CDR3 is TGTGCCAGCAGTCACCAGTACGAGCAGTACTTC.

The CDR3 is CATSVDSFYGYTF. CDR3 coding DNA: TGTGCCACCAGTGTTGACAGTTTCTATGGCTACACCTTC. V usage is TRBV24-1 and J usage is TRBJ1-2; D perhaps matches TRBD1 (5 bases). There are 13 residues in the CDR3. V lost 5 bases and J 4 bases, leaving 10 bases between the germline ends. Germline V gives CDR1 KGHDR, CDR2 SFDVKD.

V gene TRBV28 combines with J gene TRBJ2-1, with D possibly TRBD2 on 6 matching bases. The CDR3 is 16 residues long. V shed 4 bases and J shed 3 bases, with 16 bases lying between them. CDR1 is MDHEN, CDR2 SYDVKM, per germline. The CDR3 sequence is CASSSVGTLNYNEQFF. For the CDR3, the DNA is TGTGCCAGCAGTTCGGTGGGGACTTTGAACTACAATGAGCAGTTCTTC.

V is TRBV18 and J is TRBJ1-5; 9 bases match TRBD1. Germline CDR1 KGHSH, CDR2 LQKENI. This CDR3 has 16 amino acids. V was pared by 2 bases and J by 3 bases, with 5 bases of the junction left unmatched. CDR3 sequence (DNA): TGTGCCAGCTCACCATCTGGACAGGGGACCAATCAGCCCCAGCATTTT. Translating it yields CASSPSGQGTNQPQHF.

The chain is built from TRBV6-5 and TRBJ2-7, with D perhaps matching TRBD1 (5 bases). The length of the CDR3 is 15 residues. From germline, CDR1 is MNHEY and CDR2 SVGAGI. Trimming took off 4 bases at V and 2 bases at J, with 15 bases between the two ends. CDR3 amino acids: CASSFYQGTTYEQYF. DNA for the CDR3: TGTGCCAGCAGTTTCTATCAGGGCACAACCTACGAGCAGTACTTC.

The V and J genes are TRBV5-5 and TRBJ2-7; TRBD2 matches 10 bases. The V gene end was trimmed by 2 bases and the J gene end by 4 bases; junction bases not matched to a gene: 3. This CDR3 region has 14 residues. Looked up from germline, CDR1 is SGHKS and CDR2 is YYEKEE (reference sequence). The DNA of the CDR3 is TGTGCCAGCAGCTTAGGTAGCGGGGGGTACGAGCAGTACTTC. Residues: CASSLGSGGYEQYF.

This clone has a single count. The chain uses TRBV28 and TRBJ2-7, with TRBD2 matching 8 bases. CDR1 and CDR2 (germline): MDHEN, SYDVKM. V lost 10 bases, J lost 2 bases, and 7 bases stayed unmatched. The CDR3 spans 13 residues. In DNA, the CDR3 is TGTGCCACTACCGGGACTAGTCCCTACGAGCAGTACTTC. This codes for CATTGTSPYEQYF. Full variable domain (missing parts from reference TRBV28 and TRBJ2-7): DVKVTQSSRYLVKRTGEKVFLECVQDMDHENMFWYRQDPGLGLRLIYFSYDVKMKEKGDIPEGYSVSREKKERFSLILESASTNQTSMYLCATTGTSPYEQYFGPGTRLTVT.

This rearrangement joins TRBV28 to TRBJ2-1; 7 positions match TRBD1. The CDR3 covers 13 residues. The germline CDR1 and CDR2 sequences are MDHEN and SYDVKM. J was trimmed by 6 bases and V by 10 bases; bases with no gene match: 9. CDR3 loop: CAIGRGKFNEQFF. CDR3 sequence (DNA): TGTGCCATCGGCAGGGGGAAGTTCAATGAGCAGTTCTTC.

The chain joins TRBV7-2 to TRBJ1-1; a weak D match, TRBD1 (6 bases). The CDR3 extends over 14 amino acids. CDR1 and CDR2 from the germline V gene are SGHTA and FQGNSA. The ends were cut back, 5 bases at V and 2 bases at J, with 12 bases in the middle. The CDR3 DNA is TGTGCCAGCAGCCTATCGACAGGAAACACTGAAGCTTTCTTT. This encodes CASSLSTGNTEAFF.

The gene calls are TRBV6-5 and TRBJ1-1, with D uncertain. The germline gives CDR1 MNHEY, CDR2 SVGAGI. V was trimmed by 7 bases and J by 4 bases, leaving 10 bases between them. This CDR3 spans 12 amino acids. The CDR3 spells CASTGWSTEAFF. The CDR3, as DNA: TGTGCCAGCACGGGATGGAGCACTGAAGCTTTCTTT.

The V and J genes are TRBV30 and TRBJ1-1, with D uncertain. The CDR3 is 14 residues long. Germline values: CDR1 GTSNPN, CDR2 SVGIG (reference sequence). Trimming took off 0 bases at V and 5 bases at J, with 13 bases between the two ends. The CDR3 protein is CAWSVTRGGTEAFF. CDR3 sequence (DNA): TGTGCCTGGAGTGTAACCCGGGGAGGGACTGAAGCTTTCTTT.

This chain joins TRBV21-1 and TRBJ2-7; the table's D call, TRBD2, has no DNA check behind it. TRBV21-1 counts as a pseudogene. The CDR3 has 17 amino acids. The CDR3, as DNA: TGTGCCAGCAGCAATGAAGACACCTCGGAGACTAGCGGGGAGCAGTACTTC. This translates into CASSNEDTSETSGEQYF.

The chain combines TRBV2 with TRBJ1-5; 7 bases are a match to TRBD1. The V segment lost 4 bases and the J segment 6 bases; nucleotides outside the gene matches: 3. CDR1 SNHLY and CDR2 FYNNEI come from the germline V gene. The CDR3 covers 13 residues. The DNA for the CDR3 is TGTGCCAGCAGTGGACAGGGAGGTCAGCCCCAGCATTTT. Its protein is CASSGQGGQPQHF.

The chain uses TRBV13 and TRBJ2-1, with D possibly matching TRBD1 (5 bases). Trimming removed 5 bases from V and 9 bases from J, with 14 bases in between. The germline CDR1 and CDR2 sequences are PRHDT and FYEKMQ (reference sequence). CDR3 length: 13 amino acids. The CDR3 DNA follows: TGTGCCAGCAGCACCCGGCGACAGTTTGAGCAGTTCTTC. This codes for CASSTRRQFEQFF.

The rearrangement joins TRBV13 to TRBJ1-1; no reliable D call. The germline V gene encodes CDR1 PRHDT and CDR2 FYEKMQ (reference sequence). The CDR3 length is 12 residues. Trimming stripped 2 bases from V and 3 bases from J, with 4 bases between. As DNA, the CDR3 is TGTGCCAGCAGCTTACGGGACACTGAAGCTTTCTTT. Amino acid sequence: CASSLRDTEAFF.

Written as DNA, the CDR3 is TGTGCCAGCTCACCTAGGACAGGGATCTCTGGAAACACCATATATTTT. Amino acids: CASSPRTGISGNTIYF. The chain employs TRBV18 and TRBJ1-3; 8 positions agree with TRBD1. The CDR3 extends over 16 amino acids. Germline values: CDR1 KGHSH, CDR2 LQKENI. Losses at the gene ends were 3 bases for V and 0 bases for J; bases not matched to a gene: 4.

This chain connects TRBV6-5 to TRBJ1-6; tentative D call: TRBD1 (5 bases). The germline V gene has CDR1 MNHEY and CDR2 SVGAGI. The V gene lost 8 bases and the J gene lost 9 bases, with 14 bases spanning the gap. The CDR3 is made up of 13 amino acids. This CDR3 reads CASRGRGGSPLHF. CDR3 nucleotides: TGTGCCAGCCGGGGGAGGGGCGGTTCACCCCTCCACTTT.

CDR3 sequence (DNA): TGTGCCAGCAGTCGCCTGGGACATTACTACGAGCAGTACTTC. This codes for CASSRLGHYYEQYF. This chain joins TRBV6-2 or TRBV6-3 and TRBJ2-7, with D possibly matching TRBD1 (6 bases). This CDR3 comprises 14 residues. V dropped 5 bases and J dropped 3 bases, with 14 bases sitting between them. The V gene's germline CDR1 is MNHEY and CDR2 SVGEGT.

This sequence joins TRBV7-6 and TRBJ1-3, with D possibly being TRBD1 (5 bases). Per the germline V gene, CDR1 is SGHVS and CDR2 is FNYEAQ. Trimming pared 2 bases from V and 1 base from J, leaving 12 bases between. The CDR3 is 16 residues long. The CDR3: CASSLTGFRSGNTIYF. CDR3 coding DNA: TGTGCCAGCAGCTTAACAGGTTTTCGGTCTGGAAACACCATATATTTT.

This clone showed up just once. This chain links TRBV3-1 (or the pseudogene TRBV3-2) with TRBJ1-2, with D perhaps TRBD1 (6 bases). Per germline, CDR1 LGHDT and CDR2 YNNKEL (reference sequence). V was clipped by 8 bases and J by 6 bases, with 22 bases between them. The CDR3 contains 15 residues. CDR3 coding DNA: TGTGCCAGCCGCTCGAGGGGCAGGGGTATAGATGGCTACACCTTC. Protein: CASRSRGRGIDGYTF.

The V call is TRBV28, the J call TRBJ2-7; a weak D match, TRBD1 (5 bases). This CDR3 spans 12 amino acids. CDR1 is MDHEN, CDR2 SYDVKM, per germline. Trimming took off 3 bases at V and 6 bases at J, with 9 bases between the two ends. This CDR3 is CASSFDSPEQYF. The CDR3 DNA is TGTGCCAGCAGTTTCGACAGTCCCGAGCAGTACTTC.

This clone was seen a few times. The V call is TRBV3-1 (or the pseudogene TRBV3-2), the J call TRBJ1-2; D gene unclear. Trimming stripped 1 base from V and 0 bases from J, with 6 bases between. This CDR3 comprises 14 residues. The germline V gene has CDR1 LGHDT and CDR2 YNNKEL (reference sequence). The chain's CDR3 is CASSQVTANYGYTF. The CDR3 DNA reads as TGTGCCAGCAGCCAAGTAACAGCTAACTATGGCTACACCTTC.

The rearrangement uses TRBV10-3 and TRBJ1-2; the D gene is possibly TRBD1 (6 bases). V lost 4 bases and J 8 bases, leaving 14 bases between the germline ends. Germline V gene lookup returns CDR1 ENHRY and CDR2 SYGVKD. The CDR3 consists of 13 residues. The CDR3, as DNA: TGTGCCATCAGTGTTACAGCAGGGGACGGCTACACCTTC. As protein: CAISVTAGDGYTF.

This clone was observed a few times. The chain combines TRBV28 with TRBJ1-2; tentative D call: TRBD1 (5 bases). V lost 4 bases and J 7 bases, leaving 10 bases between the germline ends. Germline V gene lookup returns CDR1 MDHEN and CDR2 SYDVKM. The CDR3 sequence is 12 residues long. The CDR3 loop reads CASSWGTLGYTF. DNA of the CDR3: TGTGCCAGCAGTTGGGGGACTCTTGGCTACACCTTC.

The chain is built from TRBV2 and TRBJ1-5, with TRBD1 identical over 11 bases. Per germline, CDR1 SNHLY and CDR2 FYNNEI. The CDR3 spans 15 residues. Trimming at V came to 6 bases and at J to 7 bases, leaving 8 bases not matched to a gene. The CDR3 region has the DNA TGTGCCAGCAGGCCACGGACAGGGGGCGAACAGCCCCAGCATTTT. Translated, it gives CASRPRTGGEQPQHF.

The chain links TRBV5-1 to TRBJ1-6; 9 bases are shared with TRBD1. Germline V gene sequence: CDR1 SGHRS, CDR2 YFSETQ. The V gene end was trimmed by 7 bases and the J gene end by 7 bases; junction bases not matched to a gene: 9. The CDR3 spans 15 residues. The CDR3 nucleotides read TGCGCCAGCTCCCGGGGACAGGGCCCGAATTCACCCCTCCACTTT. It yields the protein CASSRGQGPNSPLHF.

This chain uses TRBV6-5 with TRBJ2-1; D perhaps matches TRBD2 (6 bases). Deletions cut 7 bases from V and 8 bases from J, with 9 bases between. Germline V gene data show CDR1 as MNHEY and CDR2 as SVGAGI. This CDR3 is 11 amino acids long. In nucleotides, the CDR3 is TGTGCCAGCAAGGAGGGCCATGAGCAGTTCTTC. Encoded protein: CASKEGHEQFF.

The chain has TRBV6-5 and TRBJ2-3; TRBD1 aligns across 7 bases. The CDR3 sequence is 13 residues long. Germline V gives CDR1 MNHEY, CDR2 SVGAGI. V shed 6 bases and J 8 bases; nucleotides not matched to a gene: 8. The DNA for the CDR3 is TGTGCCAGCAGCCCCGGGACAGACCCTACGCAGTATTTT. Encoded protein: CASSPGTDPTQYF.